This T cell receptor beta chain was retrieved from a study of beta chain features in type 1 diabetes. Study results and caveats: Within each of all four CD4+ subsets, Type 1 diabetes patients had TCRB CDR3s that were moderately but significantly shorter. Patients' naive, central memory and Treg TCRB repertoires seemed closer to one another than those of healthy donors. Cells with high TCR expression could be over-represented when cDNA is sequenced.

This clone was detected only a few times. Its antigen remains unknown. Purities over 98% were achieved in all sorted populations. The CDR3 runs 12 residues. Looked up from germline, CDR1 is LGHNA and CDR2 is YNFKEQ. Trimming removed 0 bases at V and 4 bases at J, with 1 base between. Expressed TCRB transcripts were sequenced because the entire RNA isolate underwent reverse transcription. Some clones are missing from TCRdb's copy, which holds only in-frame ones; the method was immunoSEQ multiplex PCR. The repertoire has 300,000 to 400,000 clones, around 9.6% of them found once; the top ten carry about 0.64%.

The origin of this receptor is a man aged 30 to 45 with type 1 diabetes. The sample taken for sequencing was central memory CD4+ T cells from blood. V is TRBV4-2 and J is TRBJ1-3; D uncertain. The CDR3, as DNA: TGTGCCAGCAGCCAAGAGGGAAACACCATATATTTT. It yields the protein CASSQEGNTIYF.